This T cell receptor (beta chain) was sequenced for a study of tumor and adjacent non-tumor tissue in lung cancer (dated by TCRdb to 2016 to 2018). In the study overall: Of the cohort, 12 patients had adenocarcinoma, 2 had squamous cell carcinoma and 1 had small cell lung cancer. For each patient, one tumor sample and one normal lung sample were taken, giving under 35 paired specimens that underwent TCRbeta CDR3 sequencing. In total, sequencing yielded over 95 million productive TCRbeta reads, which works out to an average of about 4 million reads per sample. Using bulk TCRbeta repertoires from approximately 15 lung cancer patients, the study set lung tumor tissue side by side with matched distant non-tumor lung tissue. Among the roughly 15 patients, ages ranged from about 31 to 85 years, approximately 10 were men and 5 were women, and disease was TNM stage I to III. Overall results and qualifications from the work: Neither the sequencing platform nor unique molecular identifiers are named or mentioned anywhere in the methods. Tumor tissue showed significantly higher TCR diversity (inverse Simpson) than normal lung tissue, at 431.37 vs 166.20 (P = 0.0075, Mann-Whitney U test). With only about 16 patients in the cohort, the authors noted that larger samples and more detailed clinical data are needed. Because peripheral blood was not sequenced, the blood TCRbeta repertoires of the lung cancer patients in the study went unexamined. Younger patients had significantly higher TCR diversity, and higher tumor TCR diversity was associated with shorter overall and disease-free survival. The top 100 clones made up a significantly larger cumulative share of the repertoire in normal lung than in tumor tissue.

Based on the germline V gene, the CDR1 and CDR2 sequences are SGHRS and YFSETQ. From the cysteine through the phenylalanine, the CDR3 covers 17 amino acids. The read is trimmed to its CDR3 DNA, 51 bases read in frame from base 1. RNA was isolated from bulk unsorted tissue, and RNA quality was assessed with a NanoDrop ND-1000 and an Agilent 2100. Newly diagnosed lung cancer patients without prior chemotherapy who had been admitted for thoracic surgery in China between August and November 2014 were enrolled as donors. Patients who had received previous radiotherapy or chemotherapy, or who had another concurrent cancer, were excluded from the study. Pieces of surgical tissue measuring roughly 1-2 cm3 were kept in RNAlater solution and stored at -80 degrees C until use. The library was prepared using multiplex PCR. The run used an Illumina HiSeq 2500. Following protocols modified from ARM-PCR, the researchers constructed TCRbeta libraries through three rounds of nested PCR with primers (Table S4). PCR products of 200-500 bp were gel-excised and purified with the QIAquick gel extraction kit before sequencing. The paper's data handling went like this. Reads were cleaned using Trimmomatic, were merged into complete CDR3 sequences using FLASH, and were assigned to V(D)J germline segments using MiTCR. Clonal diversity was computed as the inverse Simpson's index with VDJtools. In-frame sequences without a premature stop codon were defined as productive reads. In TCRdb, the public reads were trimmed at Q25 with fastp and aligned with MiXCR, with productive beta chains retained. Each CDR3 protein appears once, grouped with its most common genes and DNA. The V and J calls come from TCRdb's annotation, not from the publication. In all, the sample holds approximately 65,000 distinct CDR3 sequences, and about 60% of those were seen once. The top ten constitute around 20% of the sample.

For this clonotype: Its antigen remains unidentified. Compared with germline, one end of the junction differs, possibly owing to a read error.

The receptor's source is a man aged 45-65 years with non-small cell lung cancer. The chain employs TRBV5-1 and TRBJ2-5, and 8 bases in between align with TRBD2. Specimen: lung tumor tissue. The CDR3 has the sequence CVSSLMSSGYIQETHYF. The sequenced DNA: TGCGTCAGCAGCTTGATGTCTAGCGGGTATATCCAAGAGACCCACTATTTC. Supplemented by the reference TRBV5-1 and TRBJ2-5 proteins around the CDR3, the complete variable domain is KAGVTQTPRYLIKTRGQQVTLSCSPISGHRSVSWYQQTPGQGLQFLFEYFSETQRNKGNFPGRFSGRQFSNSRSEMNVSTLELGDSALYLCVSSLMSSGYIQETHYFGPGTRLLVL.